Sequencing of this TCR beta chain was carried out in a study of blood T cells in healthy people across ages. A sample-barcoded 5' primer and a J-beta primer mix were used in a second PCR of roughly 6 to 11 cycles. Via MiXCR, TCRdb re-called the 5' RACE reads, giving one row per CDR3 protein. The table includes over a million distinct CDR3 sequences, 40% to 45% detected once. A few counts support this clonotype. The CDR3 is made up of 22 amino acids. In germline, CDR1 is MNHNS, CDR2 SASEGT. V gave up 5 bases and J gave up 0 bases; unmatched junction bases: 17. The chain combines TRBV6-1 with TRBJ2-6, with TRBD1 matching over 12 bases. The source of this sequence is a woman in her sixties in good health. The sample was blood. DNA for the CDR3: TGTGCCAGCAGTCGCTCCGGGACAGGGGGCGCAGGCACTCTCTCTGGGGCCAACGTCCTGACTTTC. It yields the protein CASSRSGTGGAGTLSGANVLTF.